Presented here are 6 T cell receptor beta chains from one specimen sequenced in a study of OX40 agonist ivuxolimab in advanced cancers. Sequenced by immunoSEQ multiplex PCR; TCRdb stores in-frame clones only, minus some. The top ten hold around 1.9% of the sample, which has about 60,000 clones, 85% to 90% seen once. The sequenced sample was CD4+ or CD8+ T cells sorted from blood, obtained in a trial of the OX40 agonist ivuxolimab. The receptors come from an adult with an advanced solid tumor such as melanoma, head and neck, liver or kidney cancer.

The CDR3 DNA follows: TGTGCTAGCGGCAGGGGCAATGAGCAGTTCTTC. Its protein is CASGRGNEQFF. The chain couples TRBV11-2 to TRBJ2-1; D could derive from TRBD1 or TRBD2 (6 bases each). Germline-derived CDR1 and CDR2 are SGHAT and FQNNGV. This CDR3 is built from 11 residues.

The rearrangement joins TRBV29-1 to TRBJ1-3, with D unresolved. CDR1 SQVTM and CDR2 ANQGSEA come from the germline V gene. Trimming shortened V by 5 bases and J by 7 bases, and 18 bases separated the two germline ends. This CDR3 is 14 amino acids long. In nucleotides, the CDR3 is TGCAGCGTTATAGGCCGGGCCAGGAACAACACCATATATTTT. Translation gives CSVIGRARNNTIYF.

The chain has TRBV10-3 and TRBJ1-5; unclear D gene. This CDR3 is built from 14 residues. The germline gives CDR1 ENHRY, CDR2 SYGVKD. Trimming left V 6 bases short and J 1 base short, with 10 bases between. CDR3 sequence (DNA): TGTGCCATCAGCCAATCCGGGAGCAATCAGCCCCAGCATTTT. Translating gives CAISQSGSNQPQHF.

This sequence joins TRBV7-9 and TRBJ1-2; 8 bases fit TRBD1. The CDR3 is 14 residues long. Germline CDR1 is SEHNR and CDR2 is FQNEAQ (reference sequence). Trimming took 5 bases from V and 4 from J; bases not matched to a gene: 6. CDR3 nucleotides: TGTGCCAGCAGCATCGGACAGGGTCGCTATGGCTACACCTTC. Residues: CASSIGQGRYGYTF.

J is TRBJ2-7 and V is TRBV11-2; D may be TRBD2 (5 bases). This CDR3 spans 14 amino acids. Germline-derived CDR1 and CDR2 are SGHAT and FQNNGV. Trimming took off 5 bases at V and 2 bases at J, with 13 bases between the two ends. CDR3 bases: TGTGCCAGCAGCCCCCTGGCCGGGACCTACGAGCAGTACTTC. Its protein product is CASSPLAGTYEQYF.

The chain carries TRBV29-1 and TRBJ1-5; D unclear. Germline CDR1 SQVTM, CDR2 ANQGSEA. V was pared by 6 bases and J by 0 bases, with 9 bases between. This CDR3 has 13 residues. Here the CDR3 reads CSVALDSNQPQHF. CDR3 coding DNA: TGCAGCGTCGCTTTGGATAGCAATCAGCCCCAGCATTTT. The whole variable domain, remainder taken from reference TRBV29-1 and TRBJ1-5, is SAVISQKPSRDICQRGTSLTIQCQVDSQVTMMFWYRQQPGQSLTLIATANQGSEATYESGFVIDKFPISRPNLTFSTLTVSNMSPEDSSIYLCSVALDSNQPQHFGDGTRLSIL.